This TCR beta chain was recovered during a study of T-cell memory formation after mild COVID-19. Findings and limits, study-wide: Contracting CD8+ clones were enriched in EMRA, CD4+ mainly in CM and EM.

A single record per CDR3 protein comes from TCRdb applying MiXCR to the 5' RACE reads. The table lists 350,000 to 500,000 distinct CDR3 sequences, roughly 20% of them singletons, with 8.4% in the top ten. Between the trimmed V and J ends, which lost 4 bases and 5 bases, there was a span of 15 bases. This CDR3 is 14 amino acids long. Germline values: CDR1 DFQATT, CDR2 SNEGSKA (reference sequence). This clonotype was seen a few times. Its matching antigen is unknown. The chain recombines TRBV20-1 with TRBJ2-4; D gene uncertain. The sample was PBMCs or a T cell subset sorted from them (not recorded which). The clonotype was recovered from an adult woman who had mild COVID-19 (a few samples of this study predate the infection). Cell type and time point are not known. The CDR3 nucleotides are TGCAGTGCTACAGTGACCTCCCCCCAAAACATTCAGTACTTC. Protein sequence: CSATVTSPQNIQYF.